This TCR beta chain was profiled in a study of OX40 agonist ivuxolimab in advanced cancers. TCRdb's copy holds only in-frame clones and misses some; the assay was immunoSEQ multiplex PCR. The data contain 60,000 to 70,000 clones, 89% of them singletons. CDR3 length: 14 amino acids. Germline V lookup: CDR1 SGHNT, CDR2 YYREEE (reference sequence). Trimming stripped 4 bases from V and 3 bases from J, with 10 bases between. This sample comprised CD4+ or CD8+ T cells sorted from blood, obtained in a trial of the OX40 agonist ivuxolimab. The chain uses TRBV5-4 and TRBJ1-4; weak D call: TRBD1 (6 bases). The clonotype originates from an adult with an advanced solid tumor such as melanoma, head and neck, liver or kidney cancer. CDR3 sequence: CASSPQGPNEKLFF. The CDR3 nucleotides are TGTGCCAGCAGCCCTCAGGGGCCTAATGAAAAACTGTTTTTT. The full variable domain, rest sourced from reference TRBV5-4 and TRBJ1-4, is ETGVTQSPTHLIKTRGQQVTLRCSSQSGHNTVSWYQQALGQGPQFIFQYYREEENGRGNFPPRFSGLQFPNYSSELNVNALELDDSALYLCASSPQGPNEKLFFGSGTQLSVL.